This T cell receptor beta chain was retrieved from a study of blood T cell repertoires in COVID-19. Authors' data handling: Estimation of nucleated cell counts was performed using reference gene primer amplification. Data came from immunoSEQ multiplex PCR; TCRdb stores just in-frame clones and leaves some out. Clone size and V and J calls were adopted from that table, with D and trimming inferred from the DNA. The table includes 250,000 to 300,000 clones, 75% to 90% detected once. The clonotype comes from a woman aged 45 to 65 who had recovered from COVID-19. Sequenced input: peripheral blood.

The CDR3 sequence is CASTTRGTGGNSYEQYF. The CDR3 region has the DNA TGTGCCAGTACCACTAGGGGGACAGGGGGAAACTCCTACGAGCAGTACTTC. The chain carries TRBV19 and TRBJ2-7; 11 nucleotides line up with TRBD1. This CDR3 is built from 17 residues. Per the germline V gene, CDR1 is LNHDA and CDR2 is SQIVND (reference sequence). V gave up 7 bases and J gave up 0 bases; unmatched junction bases: 11.